The rows below give T cell receptor beta chains drawn from one sample of a study of blood T cell repertoires in COVID-19. Using immunoSEQ multiplex PCR, the repertoire was profiled, and TCRdb retains in-frame clones only, with some absent. The sample has about 220,000 clones, roughly 80% seen once; the top ten hold around 2.7%. Sequenced input: peripheral blood. The receptor set was obtained from a woman aged 25 to 45 who had recovered from COVID-19. CDR3s include the opening cysteine and the closing phenylalanine or tryptophan. A D gene is named only where the DNA matches it firmly. Where a row states a size, it is once, few, many or the class of an expanded clone; other rows omit it.

j_gene | d_gene | v_gene | abundance | CDR3aa | CDR3nt
TRBJ2-7 | TRBD2 | TRBV11-2 | NA | CASSRRLAGDLHEQYF | TGTGCCAGCAGCCGACGCCTAGCGGGAGACCTCCACGAGCAGTACTTC
TRBJ1-5 | TRBD1 | TRBV14 | once | CASSRPSIGTGNQPQHF | TGTGCCAGCAGCCGACCTTCAATAGGGACAGGCAATCAGCCCCAGCATTTT
TRBJ2-2 | NA | TRBV5-8 | NA | CASSFPLRELGGELFF | TGTGCCAGCAGCTTCCCTTTGAGGGAGTTGGGCGGGGAGCTGTTTTTT
TRBJ1-6 | NA | TRBV3-1/TRBV3-2 | once | CASSQVPRGSPLHF | TGTGCCAGCAGCCAAGTACCCAGGGGTTCACCCCTCCACTTT
TRBJ2-7 | NA | TRBV4-1 | NA | CASSQDLRVGHEQYF | TGCGCCAGCAGCCAAGATCTCAGGGTAGGGCACGAGCAGTACTTC
TRBJ2-3 | NA | TRBV5-1 | NA | CASSSSRGEDTQYF | TGCGCCAGCAGCAGCTCCCGGGGAGAAGATACGCAGTATTTT
TRBJ2-7 | NA | TRBV11-2 | NA | CASSSQRDRHLAGTYEQYF | TGTGCCAGCAGCTCCCAACGGGACAGACATCTAGCGGGCACCTACGAGCAGTACTTC
TRBJ1-3 | TRBD1 | TRBV5-1 | NA | CASSSGTGRTGNTIYF | TGCGCCAGCAGCTCCGGGACAGGGCGGACTGGAAACACCATATATTTT
TRBJ2-2 | TRBD2 | TRBV4-1 | NA | CASSQGGRAGGSTGELFF | TGCGCCAGCAGCCAAGGGGGTCGAGCGGGAGGTTCCACCGGGGAGCTGTTTTTT
TRBJ1-2 | NA | TRBV28 | NA | CASSLSSPNYGYTF | TGTGCCAGCAGTTTAAGCTCCCCCAACTATGGCTACACCTTC
TRBJ2-5 | NA | TRBV7-9 | NA | CASSSGLKETQYF | TGTGCCAGCAGCTCCGGACTAAAAGAGACCCAGTACTTC
TRBJ2-7 | NA | TRBV21-1 | NA | CASSKGTSGYEQYF | TGTGCCAGCAGCAAAGGGACTAGCGGCTACGAGCAGTACTTC
TRBJ2-7 | TRBD1 | TRBV6-5 | NA | CASSYLGQGAIYEQYF | TGTGCCAGCAGTTACCTGGGACAGGGGGCGATCTACGAGCAGTACTTC
TRBJ1-4 | NA | TRBV5-1 | NA | CASSLGLENEKLFF | TGCGCCAGCAGCTTGGGACTCGAGAATGAAAAACTGTTTTTT
TRBJ1-2 | TRBD1 | TRBV5-1 | NA | CASSLTGDARYGYTF | TGCGCCAGCAGCCTAACAGGGGACGCCCGCTATGGCTACACCTTC
TRBJ2-1 | TRBD2 | TRBV30 | NA | CAWSGGLAGVDEQFF | TGTGCCTGGAGCGGGGGACTAGCGGGAGTAGATGAGCAGTTCTTC
TRBJ1-1 | TRBD1 | TRBV6-5 | NA | CASIPDRGEAFF | TGTGCCAGCATCCCGGACAGGGGGGAAGCTTTCTTT
TRBJ2-1 | NA | TRBV9 | NA | CASSVGTTDNEQFF | TGTGCCAGCAGCGTAGGGACTACCGACAATGAGCAGTTCTTC